The 11 T cell receptor beta chains listed next were all sequenced from one sample in a study of identical twins (dated by TCRdb to about 2016). The library relied on 5' RACE. The instrument given in TCRdb is Illumina HiSeq 2000. TCRdb itself trimmed the public reads at Q25 with fastp, ran MiXCR and retained productive beta chains. Every CDR3 protein is listed once, alongside the most common genes and DNA of its rows. The sample contains a few hundred thousand distinct CDR3 sequences, around 20% of them found a single time. Around 12% of the sample goes to the ten largest clones. Material for sequencing was naive T cells sorted from blood. The sample's cell subset or site label is to be understood as: cells isolated with a human naive T-cell isolation kit. These receptors all come from a man in his fifties or sixties in good health.

This clonotype has ten or more counts. V gene TRBV27 combines with J gene TRBJ2-1; D unresolved. CDR1 is MNHEY, CDR2 SMNVEV, per germline (reference sequence). V lost 6 bases to trimming and J lost 3 bases, with 12 bases between them. This CDR3 has 14 residues. The CDR3 DNA follows: TGTGCCAGCAGCCCGTCTAGTATCTACAATGAGCAGTTCTTC. It is translated as CASSPSSIYNEQFF.

This sequence joins TRBV10-3 and TRBJ2-3, with D possibly being TRBD2 (6 bases). The CDR3 spans 12 residues. The germline CDR1 and CDR2 sequences are ENHRY and SYGVKD. V shed 5 bases and J shed 4 bases, with 7 bases lying between them. The CDR3 sequence: CAISIAADTQYF. As DNA, the CDR3 is TGTGCCATCAGTATAGCGGCAGATACGCAGTATTTT.

This clonotype was counted at least ten times. Here the CDR3 reads CASKPGTGFLETQYF. The CDR3, as DNA: TGTGCCAGCAAGCCCGGGACAGGCTTTTTGGAGACCCAGTACTTC. The chain joins TRBV7-6 to TRBJ2-5, with 8 nucleotides matching TRBD1. This CDR3 has 15 amino acids. Trimming cost V 7 bases and J 5 bases; bases outside gene matches: 12. The germline CDR1 and CDR2 sequences are SGHVS and FNYEAQ. The complete variable domain, with remaining parts taken from reference TRBV7-6 and TRBJ2-5, reads GAGVSQSPRYKVTKRGQDVALRCDPISGHVSLYWYRQALGQGPEFLTYFNYEAQQDKSGLPNDRFSAERPEGSISTLTIQRTEQRDSAMYRCASKPGTGFLETQYFGPGTRLLVL.

This clonotype has more than one count but fewer than ten. The germline gene is not matched at one end of the junction; a read error may be the cause. This chain's CDR3 is CSVVLASFSDEQYF. In nucleotides, the CDR3 is TGCAGCGTTGTATTGGCATCCTTCTCCGACGAGCAGTACTTC. The rearrangement joins TRBV29-1 to TRBJ2-7; D unclear. CDR1 is SQVTM, CDR2 ANQGSEA, per germline. CDR3 size: 14 residues.

J is TRBJ1-1 and V is TRBV5-5; D perhaps matches TRBD1 (5 bases). Per germline, CDR1 SGHKS and CDR2 YYEKEE (reference sequence). Deletions cut 0 bases from V and 0 bases from J, with 15 bases between. This CDR3 spans 17 amino acids. The DNA for the CDR3 is TGTGCCAGCAGCTTGGTTTTAGGGGCAGACATGAACACTGAAGCTTTCTTT. Translated, it gives CASSLVLGADMNTEAFF.

This clonotype was counted ten times or more. The chain has TRBV7-2 and TRBJ1-4, with TRBD1 as a possible D gene (5 bases). The CDR3 is made up of 13 amino acids. Germline assignment: CDR1 SGHTA and CDR2 FQGNSA. Trimming stripped 3 bases from V and 12 bases from J, with 14 bases between. Here the CDR3 DNA reads TGTGCCAGCAGCTTGGGCGCCGGGGGTGAACTGTTTTTT. The encoded protein is CASSLGAGGELFF.

This clonotype appeared many times. The rearrangement uses TRBV6-4 and TRBJ2-1; 10 bases fit TRBD2. Germline CDR1 reads MRHNA; CDR2 reads SNTAGT. Trimming took 6 bases from V and 4 from J; bases not matched to a gene: 6. This CDR3 has 15 amino acids. CDR3 sequence: CASSLASGSYNEQFF. CDR3 in DNA: TGTGCCAGCAGCCTTGCTAGCGGGAGTTACAATGAGCAGTTCTTC.

The chain links TRBV3-1 to TRBJ1-6; TRBD1 is a possible D gene (6 bases). The V gene's germline CDR1 is LGHDT and CDR2 YNNKEL (reference sequence). Trimming removed 0 bases at V and 10 bases at J, with 13 bases between. CDR3 length: 15 amino acids. CDR3 region: CASSQELQGQSPLHF. The CDR3 nucleotides are TGTGCCAGCAGCCAAGAGTTACAGGGCCAATCACCCCTCCACTTT.

In this sample, this clonotype turned up many times. The chain is built from TRBV12-5 and TRBJ2-5; the D gene is possibly TRBD1 (6 bases). Trimming took off 5 bases at V and 5 bases at J, with 12 bases between the two ends. From germline, CDR1 is LGHNT and CDR2 FRNRAP. The CDR3 totals 13 residues. As DNA, the CDR3 is TGTGCTAGTGGTATCGGGACAAGTGAGACCCAGTACTTC. It is translated as CASGIGTSETQYF.

The gene calls are TRBV6-1 and TRBJ1-3; D is ambiguous. There are 14 residues in the CDR3. Germline assignment: CDR1 MNHNS and CDR2 SASEGT. V lost 2 bases and J lost 1, with 6 bases in between. The CDR3: CASSEYISGNTIYF. The CDR3 DNA sequence: TGTGCCAGCAGTGAATACATTTCTGGAAACACCATATATTTT.

The rearrangement links TRBV7-8 to TRBJ2-2, with D perhaps given as TRBD1 or TRBD2 (6 bases each). The germline CDR1 and CDR2 sequences are SGHVS and FQNEAQ. The CDR3 runs to 16 residues. V shed 6 bases and J shed 2 bases, with 16 bases lying between them. The CDR3 region is CASSPRGTRNTGELFF. Written as DNA, the CDR3 is TGTGCCAGCAGTCCACGCGGGACAAGAAACACCGGGGAGCTGTTTTTT.